This TCR beta chain was sequenced in a study of regulatory T cells in long-lasting Graves disease (dated by TCRdb to 2020 to 2023). Regarding the research as a whole: In the newly diagnosed Graves' disease group, patients had been taking antithyroid drugs for less than 3 months. This study used TCR sequencing and RNA sequencing of peripheral blood to compare persistent Graves' disease patients against newly diagnosed Graves' disease patients. The study was registered as a clinical trial and conducted in China. TCR sequencing covered some 13 persistent and 20 newly diagnosed Graves' disease patients, 33 samples in total. Study-wide findings and limitations: Sequencing and analysis were restricted to the TCR beta chain. A larger number of public clonotypes was shared among persistent patients (around 2,700) than among newly diagnosed patients (about 990). TRBV28, TRBJ1-2 and TRBJ2-5 were preferentially used in persistent disease, while TRBV20-1 and TRBJ2-1 were favored in newly diagnosed disease. As a limitation, the authors acknowledged that the small sample size may reduce accuracy. The study examined only peripheral blood because the primary lesion, thyroid tissue, could not be accessed. Compared with newly diagnosed patients, patients with persistent Graves' disease had lower TCR Shannon entropy and fewer highly expanded clones, which suggests clonal expansion.

In the germline V gene (reference sequence), CDR1 corresponds to SEHNR and CDR2 to FQNEAQ. V loses 1 base of germline sequence and J loses 4 bases, and the interval between the two ends is 13 bases. The CDR3 measures 15 amino acids from cysteine to phenylalanine. Only the CDR3 portion is preserved as DNA: 45 bases, with reading frame beginning at the first base. Library generation was performed with multiplex PCR. The sequencer was an Illumina HiSeq 4000. iRepertoire HTBI primers and Arm-PCR amplification of CDR3 regions were used to construct TCR beta libraries. Before sequencing, the PCR products underwent gel purification. In the source study's methods: Across samples, some 62 TRBV and 13 to 15 TRBJ segments were identified and used for gene usage analysis of CDR3 amino acid clonotypes. Filtered high-quality paired reads were merged into contigs using COPE and FqMerger. BLAST was used to align contigs to IMGT TRBV, TRBD and TRBJ reference genes, and CDR3 was defined according to IMGT. Clonotypes above 0.1% frequency were classified as highly expanded clones. Shannon entropy served as the measure of repertoire diversity, while the Gini coefficient captured V-J evenness. A clonotype was considered public if more than one individual shared it. TCRdb cleaned the public reads at Q25 with fastp, built clones with MiXCR and kept in-frame beta chains. Under each unique CDR3 protein, matching rows form one entry showing the most common genes and DNA. These V and J calls originate from TCRdb's pipeline instead of the authors' own analysis. The sample table lists around 420,000 distinct CDR3 sequences, roughly 16% of them with a count of one. Jointly, the top ten make up around a fifth of the sample.

Interpreted using the paper, the time point label stands for: newly diagnosed GD, antithyroid drugs for less than 3 months. For both TCR sequencing and RNA sequencing, RNA was extracted from PBMCs using TRIzol. Graves' disease was diagnosed according to American Thyroid Association guidelines. The patients came from an endocrinology department in Xi'an, China. From each patient, nine milliliters of peripheral blood was collected into an EDTA anticoagulant tube. PBMCs were isolated by Ficoll Paque Plus density gradient separation without further T cell sorting. An Agilent 2100 Bioanalyzer and agarose gel were used to check RNA quality, and a NanoDrop 2000 was used to measure RNA concentration. This clonotype occurred many times. Its antigen has not been determined. No much larger clonotype is one base removed from it; base qualities were not supplied.

The specimen was peripheral blood mononuclear cells (PBMCs), collected at new diagnosis, from a patient treated with antithyroid drugs. Recombination linked TRBV7-9 to TRBJ1-1, with no D gene named confidently. The clonotype comes from a female donor with Graves disease. The DNA sequence reads TGTGCCAGCAGCTTAGTTCCGAGCGAAACCACTGAAGCTTTCTTT. The encoded protein is CASSLVPSETTEAFF.